This TCR beta chain was captured by sequencing in a study of PD-1 blockade in classical Hodgkin lymphoma. Study-wide findings and caveats: The study reported lower baseline TCR diversity in newly diagnosed patients than in healthy donors.

The CDR3 is 16 amino acids. V dropped 5 bases and J dropped 5; count of bases not matched to a gene: 13. CDR1 and CDR2 (germline): LNHDA, SQIVND (reference sequence). A word on this clone: The antigen remains undetermined.

TCRdb keeps only in-frame clones here, not all; method: immunoSEQ multiplex PCR. The table includes tens of thousands of clones, roughly three quarters detected once. There was relapse after autologous stem cell transplantation in every patient, and there was variation in brentuximab vedotin exposure. The V gene is TRBV19, the J gene TRBJ2-3; TRBD2 matches 7 bases. The receptor's source is a human donor with classical Hodgkin lymphoma. The input for sequencing was peripheral blood mononuclear cells (PBMCs), taken at baseline. This chain's CDR3 is CASSPRPAGVKDTQYF. CDR3 sequence (DNA): TGTGCCAGTAGTCCCCGCCCGGCGGGAGTAAAAGATACGCAGTATTTT.